This TCR beta chain was found in a study of blood T cell repertoires in COVID-19. In the study overall: The United States, Italy and Spain provided the acute and convalescent COVID-19 samples. Nucleic acid was either cDNA or gDNA, and it came from T cells, B-cell-depleted T cells, or PBMCs.

Authors' analysis steps: Estimates of nucleated cell counts were drawn from the amplification of reference gene primers. The data were produced by immunoSEQ multiplex PCR, yet TCRdb's version contains in-frame clones alone and is incomplete. The V and J calls and clone size come from that table; D and trimming were worked out from the DNA. Of about 77,000 clones in the sample, 80% were seen once. There are 13 residues in the CDR3. V was trimmed by 4 bases and J by 2 bases, leaving 8 bases between them. This chain uses TRBV12-3 or TRBV12-4 with TRBJ1-1; unclear D gene. The clonotype was recovered from a woman in her seventies with acute or convalescent COVID-19. Sequenced input: peripheral blood. The chain's CDR3 is CASSSSGNTEAFF. CDR3 nucleotide sequence: TGTGCCAGCAGTTCTTCCGGTAACACTGAAGCTTTCTTT.